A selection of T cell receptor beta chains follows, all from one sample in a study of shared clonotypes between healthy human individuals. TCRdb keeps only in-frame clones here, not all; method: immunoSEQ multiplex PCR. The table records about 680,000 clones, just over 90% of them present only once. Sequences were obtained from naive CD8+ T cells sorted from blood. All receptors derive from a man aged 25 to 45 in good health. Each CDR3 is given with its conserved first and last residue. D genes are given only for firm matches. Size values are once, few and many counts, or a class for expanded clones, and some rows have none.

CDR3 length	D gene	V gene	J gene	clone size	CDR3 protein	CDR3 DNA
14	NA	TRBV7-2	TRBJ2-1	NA	CASREGGEYNEQFF	TGTGCCAGCCGCGAGGGGGGGGAATACAATGAGCAGTTCTTC
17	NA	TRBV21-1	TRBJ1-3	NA	CASSKNFGGVVGNTIYF	TGTGCCAGCAGCAAAAATTTCGGGGGGGTGGTTGGAAACACCATATATTTT
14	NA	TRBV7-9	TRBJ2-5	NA	CASSLVLVWETQYF	TGTGCCAGCAGCTTAGTCCTGGTCTGGGAGACCCAGTACTTC
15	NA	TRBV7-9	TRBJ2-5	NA	CASSLGRGGRETQYF	TGTGCCAGCAGCTTAGGGAGGGGGGGACGGGAGACCCAGTACTTC
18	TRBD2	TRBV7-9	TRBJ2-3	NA	CASSSAGSSGDFGGTQYF	TGTGCCAGCAGCTCCGCGGGAAGCAGCGGGGATTTCGGGGGTACGCAGTATTTT
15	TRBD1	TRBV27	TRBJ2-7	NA	CASSPTTGGFYEQYF	TGTGCCAGCAGTCCGACGACAGGGGGCTTCTACGAGCAGTACTTC
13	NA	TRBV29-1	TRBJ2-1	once	CSVAQGIPNEQFF	TGCAGCGTAGCCCAGGGGATCCCCAATGAGCAGTTCTTC
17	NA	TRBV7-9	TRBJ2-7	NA	CASSPPRTGLGPYEQYF	TGTGCCAGCAGCCCGCCCAGGACGGGACTGGGACCCTACGAGCAGTACTTC
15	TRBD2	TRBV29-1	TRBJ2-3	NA	CSVEALAGGEDTQYF	TGCAGCGTTGAAGCCCTAGCGGGAGGGGAAGATACGCAGTATTTT
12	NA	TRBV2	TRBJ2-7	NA	CASSEGEYEQYF	TGTGCCAGCAGTGAGGGCGAGTACGAGCAGTACTTC
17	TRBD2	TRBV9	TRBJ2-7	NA	CASSRSVSGGSLNEQYF	TGTGCCAGCAGCCGGAGCGTCTCGGGCGGGAGCTTAAACGAGCAGTACTTC
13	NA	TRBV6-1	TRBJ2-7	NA	CASSEDRAYEQYF	TGTGCCAGCAGTGAAGACAGGGCTTACGAGCAGTACTTC
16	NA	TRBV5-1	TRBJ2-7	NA	CASSLAGGGPRDEQYF	TGCGCCAGCAGCTTGGCCGGAGGAGGGCCACGAGACGAGCAGTACTTC
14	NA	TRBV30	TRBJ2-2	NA	CAWSGGTNTGELFF	TGTGCCTGGAGTGGGGGGACGAACACCGGGGAGCTGTTTTTT